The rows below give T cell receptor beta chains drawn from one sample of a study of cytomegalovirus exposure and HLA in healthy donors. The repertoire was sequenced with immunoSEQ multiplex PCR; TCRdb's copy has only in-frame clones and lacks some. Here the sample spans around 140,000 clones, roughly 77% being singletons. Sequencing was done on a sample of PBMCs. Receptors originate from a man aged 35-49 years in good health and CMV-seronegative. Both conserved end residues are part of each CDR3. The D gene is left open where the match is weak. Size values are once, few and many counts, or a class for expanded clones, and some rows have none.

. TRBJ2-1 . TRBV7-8 TGTGCCAGCAGCCCCGAGCAGGGGTCCTACAATGAGCAGTTCTTC CASSPEQGSYNEQFF
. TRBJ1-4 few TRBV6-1 TGTGCCAGCAGTGAAGGTGTTCCGGGTAAGCTGTTTTTT CASSEGVPGKLFF
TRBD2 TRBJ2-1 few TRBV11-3 TGTGCCAGCAGCGATGTCGGGCTAGCGGGGTATAATGAGCAGTTCTTC CASSDVGLAGYNEQFF
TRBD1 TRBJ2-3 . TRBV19 TGTGCCAGTAGTATAGCGGAGATAGGGACAGGGGCAGATACGCAGTATTTT CASSIAEIGTGADTQYF
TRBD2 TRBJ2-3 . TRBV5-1 TGCGCCAGCACCCCCGGGACTAGCGGGGGGACTAGCACAGATACGCAGTATTTT CASTPGTSGGTSTDTQYF
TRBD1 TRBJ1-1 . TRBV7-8 TGTGCCAGCAGCCCGGGACAGGGGTTCGGCACTGAAGCTTTCTTT CASSPGQGFGTEAFF
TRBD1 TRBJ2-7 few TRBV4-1 TGCGCCAGCAGCCAAGATACAGGGGGCGGTTACGAGCAGTACTTC CASSQDTGGGYEQYF
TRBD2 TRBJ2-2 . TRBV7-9 TGTGCCAGCAGCTTAGACGGGAGGGCCGGGGAGCTGTTTTTT CASSLDGRAGELFF
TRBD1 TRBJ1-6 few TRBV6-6 TGTGCCACCCAGGGGGATAATTCACCCCTCCACTTT CATQGDNSPLHF
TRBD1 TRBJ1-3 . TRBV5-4 TGTGCCAGCAGTGGAAACACAGGGGGCGAGGGAGGAAACACCATATATTTT CASSGNTGGEGGNTIYF
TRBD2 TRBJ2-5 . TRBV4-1 TGCGCCAGCAGCCAACCCCCGTCCGGGACTAGCTATGAGACCCAGTACTTC CASSQPPSGTSYETQYF
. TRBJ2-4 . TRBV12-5 TGTGCTAGTGGTTTGGTACTGGGGGGGGCAGATACGTTTTCCAAAAACATTCAGTACTTC CASGLVLGGADTFSKNIQYF
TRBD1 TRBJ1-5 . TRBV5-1 TGCGCCAGCAGCTCGGGACAGAGCAATCAGCCCCAGCATTTT CASSSGQSNQPQHF
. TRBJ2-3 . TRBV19 TGTGCCAGTAGTATTATGACTGCCGAAGGTACGCAGTATTTT CASSIMTAEGTQYF
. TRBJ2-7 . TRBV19 TGTGCCAGTAGTATTCAGGGGCGATGGGAATACGAGCAGTACTTC CASSIQGRWEYEQYF
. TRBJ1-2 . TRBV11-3 TGTGCCAGCAGCTTAGATACGCGGTACTATGGCTACACCTTC CASSLDTRYYGYTF
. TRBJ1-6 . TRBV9 TGTGCCAGCAGCCCAGAGGAGACAGCCTATTCACCCCTCCACTTT CASSPEETAYSPLHF
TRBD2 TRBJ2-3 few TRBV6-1 TGTGCCAGCAGTGGACAACTAGCGGCGACAGATACGCAGTATTTT CASSGQLAATDTQYF
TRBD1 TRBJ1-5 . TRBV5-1 TGCGCCAGCAGCTTGACAGGGGGAGGAAATCAGCCCCAGCATTTT CASSLTGGGNQPQHF
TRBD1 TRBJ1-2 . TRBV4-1 TGCGCCAGCAGCCCCTCGGGACAGGGAGGTGGCTACACCTTC CASSPSGQGGGYTF
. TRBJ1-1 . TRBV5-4 TGTGCCAGCAGCGCCCACGTGCTAGATGGGACTGAAGCTTTCTTC CASSAHVLDGTEAFF
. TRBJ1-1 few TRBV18 TGTGCCAGCTCACCTGACAAGGGGTTGAACACTGAAGCTTTCTTT CASSPDKGLNTEAFF
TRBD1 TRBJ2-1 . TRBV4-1 TGCGCCAGCAGTGGCAACAGGGGCTCCTACAATGAGCAGTTCTTC CASSGNRGSYNEQFF
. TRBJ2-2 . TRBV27 TGTGCCAGCAGTTTTGCCGGCACCGGGGAGCTGTTTTTT CASSFAGTGELFF
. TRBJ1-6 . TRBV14 TGTGCCAGCAGTCTAAATCTCAGGGTTTCACCCCTCCACTTT CASSLNLRVSPLHF
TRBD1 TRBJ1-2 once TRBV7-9 TGTGCCAGCAACCAGGGACAGGGGGTTGGTGGCTACACCTTC CASNQGQGVGGYTF
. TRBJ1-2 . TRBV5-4 TGTGCCAGCAGCTTGGTGGGCGGCGGGTTTTGGGGCTACACCTTC CASSLVGGGFWGYTF
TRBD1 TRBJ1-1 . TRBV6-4 TGTGCCAGCAGCGTACACACAGGGGGGACTGAAGCTTTCTTT CASSVHTGGTEAFF
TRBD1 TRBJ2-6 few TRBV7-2 TGTGCCAGCAGCAAAAATACAGGGGGCGCTGGGGCCAACGTCCTGACTTTC CASSKNTGGAGANVLTF
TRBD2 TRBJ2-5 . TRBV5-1 TGCGCCAGCAGCTTTAACTCTCTAGCGGGGGAAACCCAAGAGACCCAGTACTTC CASSFNSLAGETQETQYF
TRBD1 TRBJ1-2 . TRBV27 TGTGCCAGCAGGCCGGGACAGGGGCCCTATGGCTACACCTTC CASRPGQGPYGYTF
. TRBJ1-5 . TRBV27 TGTGCCAGCAGCCCGGGGAGAGGGGGAGAACAGCCCCAGCATTTT CASSPGRGGEQPQHF
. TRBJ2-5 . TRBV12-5 TGTGCTAGTGGTGCCGCGCTCGGGGCCCAGTACTTC CASGAALGAQYF
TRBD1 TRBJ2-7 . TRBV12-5 TGTGCTAGTCGACCGGGACAGAACTACGAGCAGTACTTC CASRPGQNYEQYF
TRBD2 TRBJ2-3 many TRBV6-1 TGTGCCAGCAGTGACGACGCGGGGGGGCCGGATACGCAGTATTTT CASSDDAGGPDTQYF
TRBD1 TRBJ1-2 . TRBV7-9 TGTGCCAGCAGCCGACGGAGAGTCGGCGGACAGGGCGAGGGCTACACCTTC CASSRRRVGGQGEGYTF
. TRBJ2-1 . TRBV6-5 TGTGCCAGCAGTTACGACTGGAGGAGGGCCCGGTTCTTC CASSYDWRRARFF
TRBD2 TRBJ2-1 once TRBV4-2 TGTGCCAGCAGAACTACCCGGGGGGGAAATGAGCAGTTCTTC CASRTTRGGNEQFF
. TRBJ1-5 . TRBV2 TGTGCCAGCAGTATCATGCGGCAGCCCCAGCATTTT CASSIMRQPQHF
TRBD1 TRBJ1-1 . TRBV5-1 TGCGCCAGCAGCTTGGGACAGGGGAGTGAGGCTTTCTTT CASSLGQGSEAFF
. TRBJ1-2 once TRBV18 TGTGCCAGCTCACCACCGGGGGCTCAGGGTATGGGCTATGGCTACACCTTC CASSPPGAQGMGYGYTF
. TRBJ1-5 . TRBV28 TGTGCCAGCAGTTTAGGCGGCCACGGGCAGCCCCAGCATTTT CASSLGGHGQPQHF
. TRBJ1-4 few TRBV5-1 TGCGCCAGCAGCTTGTTCCGGGGTGCTGAAAAACTGTTTTTT CASSLFRGAEKLFF
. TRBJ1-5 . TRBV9 TGTGCCAGCAGCGCCCGGGACAACCATCAGCCCCAGCATTTT CASSARDNHQPQHF
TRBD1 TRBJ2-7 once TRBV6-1 TGTGCCAGCAGTGATAGACAGGGGGTCTCCTACGAGCAGTACTTC CASSDRQGVSYEQYF
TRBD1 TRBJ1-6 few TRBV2 TGTGCCATATTCAACCGGGACAGTGACCCAAGGGGTTCACCCCTCCACTTT CAIFNRDSDPRGSPLHF
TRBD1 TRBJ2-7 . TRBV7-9 TGTGCCAGCAGCCACATTAGCGCCCGGGACAGGCCGAGCTCCTACGAGCAGTACTTC CASSHISARDRPSSYEQYF
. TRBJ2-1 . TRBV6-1 TGTGCCAGCATCCGCAAATCGTCTAACAATGAGCAGTTCTTC CASIRKSSNNEQFF
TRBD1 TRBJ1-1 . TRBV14 TGTGCCAGCAGCCAAGTTACAGGGGCGTACACTGAAGCTTTCTTT CASSQVTGAYTEAFF
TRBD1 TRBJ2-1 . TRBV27 TGTGCCAGGCTAGACAGGGGGCCTTACAATGAGCAGTTCTTC CARLDRGPYNEQFF
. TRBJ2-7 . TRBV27 TGTGCCAGCAGTTTCACAGGGACCTACGAGCAGTACTTC CASSFTGTYEQYF
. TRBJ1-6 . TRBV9 TGTGCCAGCAGCGTCCGGGACATCAGCTCCTATAATTCACCCCTCCACTTT CASSVRDISSYNSPLHF
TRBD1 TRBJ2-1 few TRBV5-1 TGCGCCAGCAGCTTGGTAGGGACAGGCCACAATGAGCAGTTCTTC CASSLVGTGHNEQFF
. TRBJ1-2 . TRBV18 TGTGCCAGTTATTCCTCGACAGGAATCTATGGCTACACCTTC CASYSSTGIYGYTF
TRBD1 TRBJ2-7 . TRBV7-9 TGTGCCAGCAGCTTATTGGGACAGGGGGACTCCTACGAGCAGTACTTC CASSLLGQGDSYEQYF
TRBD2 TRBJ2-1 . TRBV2 TGTGCCAGCAGTTTGACTAGCGGTTTCTACAATGAGCAGTTCTTC CASSLTSGFYNEQFF
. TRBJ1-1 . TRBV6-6 TGTGCCACACAACAGAAGGCGAACACTGAAGCTTTCTTT CATQQKANTEAFF
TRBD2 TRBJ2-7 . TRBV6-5 TGTGCCAGCACCACGGGAGGGAGCGAGCAGTACTTC CASTTGGSEQYF